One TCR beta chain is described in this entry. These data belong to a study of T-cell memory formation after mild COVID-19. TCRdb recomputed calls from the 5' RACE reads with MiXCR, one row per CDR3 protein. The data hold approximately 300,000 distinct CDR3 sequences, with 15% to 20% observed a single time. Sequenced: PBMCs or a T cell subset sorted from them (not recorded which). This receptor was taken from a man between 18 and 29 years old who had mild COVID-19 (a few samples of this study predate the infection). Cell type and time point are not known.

CDR3 region: CSAPDSYNSPLHF. Written as DNA, the CDR3 is TGCAGTGCTCCAGACTCCTATAATTCACCCCTCCACTTT. The chain links TRBV20-1 to TRBJ1-6, with D unclear. V was trimmed by 5 bases and J by 0 bases, leaving 5 bases between them. This CDR3 contains 13 residues. CDR1 is DFQATT and CDR2 is SNEGSKA in the germline V gene (reference sequence).